These 20 T cell receptor beta chains share one sample of origin, sequenced in a study of blood T cell repertoires in COVID-19. TCRdb's table, derived via immunoSEQ multiplex PCR, lists solely in-frame clones and lacks some. The table records 90,000 or so clones, around three quarters of them present only once. Sequencing used peripheral blood. These TCRs come from a woman aged 60-70 years in a cohort sampled during active or convalescent COVID-19.

The chain carries TRBV10-1 and TRBJ2-1; the match to TRBD2 covers 9 bases. CDR1 and CDR2 from the germline V gene are WNHNN and SYGVQD (reference sequence). V trimming: 0 bases; J trimming: 5 bases; junction bases outside the gene matches: 5. The CDR3 is made up of 16 amino acids. The CDR3 region is CASSESRTSVDNEQFF. CDR3 nucleotide sequence: TGCGCCAGCAGTGAGTCGAGGACTAGCGTCGACAATGAGCAGTTCTTC.

The chain has TRBV6-2 or TRBV6-3 and TRBJ1-6, with D unresolved. Germline V gene data show CDR1 as MNHEY and CDR2 as SVGEGT. CDR3 length: 14 residues. Trimming removed 3 bases from V and 10 bases from J, with 13 bases in between. CDR3 protein: CASSYSRLRSPLHF. CDR3 in DNA: TGTGCCAGCAGTTATTCGAGGCTGAGGTCACCCCTCCACTTT.

CDR3 sequence reads: CASSRSGGVNQPQHF. The CDR3 DNA follows: TGCGCCAGCAGCCGGTCAGGGGGAGTTAATCAGCCCCAGCATTTT. V is TRBV5-1 and J is TRBJ1-5; 7 bases fit TRBD1. Per germline, CDR1 SGHRS and CDR2 YFSETQ. V was clipped by 4 bases and J by 4 bases; unmatched bases: 8. The CDR3 covers 15 residues.

The chain carries TRBV28 and TRBJ1-2, with 12 bases matching TRBD1. V lost 3 bases to trimming and J lost 2 bases; unmatched junction nucleotides: 7. The CDR3 covers 17 residues. Germline values: CDR1 MDHEN, CDR2 SYDVKM. The CDR3 DNA is TGTGCCAGCAGTTTGTTGGGGGGACAGGGGGCGAACTATGGCTACACCTTC. This sequence encodes CASSLLGGQGANYGYTF.

This clone has just a few counts. This chain uses TRBV3-1 (or the pseudogene TRBV3-2) with TRBJ2-7; 7 bases fit TRBD2. The CDR3 has 14 amino acids. With 4 bases clipped from V and 6 bases from J, the junction kept 9 bases outside the gene matches. Per germline, CDR1 LGHDT and CDR2 YNNKEL (reference sequence). This chain's CDR3 is CASSRGLGRAEQYF. CDR3 nucleotide sequence: TGTGCCAGCAGCCGAGGACTAGGAAGGGCCGAGCAGTACTTC.

J is TRBJ2-3 and V is TRBV15, with 14 bases aligning to TRBD2. Germline V gene data show CDR1 as LNHNV and CDR2 as YYDKDF (reference sequence). Losses at the gene ends were 1 base for V and 0 bases for J; bases not matched to a gene: 6. The CDR3 spans 19 residues. CDR3 residues: CATSRVGLAGVTSTDTQYF. The CDR3 DNA is TGTGCCACCAGCAGAGTGGGACTAGCGGGGGTAACAAGCACAGATACGCAGTATTTT.

The chain uses TRBV30 and TRBJ2-1; 15 positions match TRBD2. With V trimmed by 2 bases and J by 7 bases, 9 bases remained unmatched. Looked up from germline, CDR1 is GTSNPN and CDR2 is SVGIG (reference sequence). This CDR3 is 17 amino acids long. CDR3 protein: CAWSPWTSGGAFNEQFF. The CDR3, as DNA: TGTGCCTGGAGTCCCTGGACTAGCGGGGGGGCCTTTAATGAGCAGTTCTTC.

The CDR3 DNA reads as TGTGCCAGCAGCCAAACTAGCGGGGGGGGTACTAGCACAGATACGCAGTATTTT. Amino acids: CASSQTSGGGTSTDTQYF. V and J are TRBV3-1 (or the pseudogene TRBV3-2) and TRBJ2-3; 13 nucleotides match TRBD2. The V gene's germline CDR1 is LGHDT and CDR2 YNNKEL (reference sequence). CDR3 size: 18 residues. Germline trimming cut 2 bases from V and 0 bases from J; bases unmatched to any gene: 5.

V is TRBV27 and J is TRBJ2-2; 8 bases are shared with TRBD2. J lost 1 base, V lost 0 bases, and 4 bases had no gene match. CDR1 is MNHEY, CDR2 SMNVEV, per germline (reference sequence). The CDR3 covers 17 residues. CDR3 sequence (DNA): TGTGCCAGCAGTTTATCAGGACGGGGGGGGAACACCGGGGAGCTGTTTTTT. Its protein product is CASSLSGRGGNTGELFF.

The chain has TRBV5-1 and TRBJ1-2, with 8 bases matching TRBD1. CDR1 SGHRS and CDR2 YFSETQ come from the germline V gene. This CDR3 is 15 amino acids long. V lost 4 bases, J lost 7 bases, and 12 bases stayed unmatched. CDR3 sequence: CASSPFGQGTGGYTF. The CDR3 DNA is TGCGCCAGCAGCCCCTTCGGACAGGGTACTGGTGGCTACACCTTC.

The chain has TRBV28 and TRBJ1-3; weak D call: TRBD1 (5 bases). This CDR3 is built from 18 residues. Germline V gene lookup returns CDR1 MDHEN and CDR2 SYDVKM. The germline V and J ends were trimmed by 3 bases and 0 bases, with 18 bases remaining between them. CDR3 coding DNA: TGTGCCAGCAGTTTCCCAAGACAGTTAAAGAGCTCTGGAAACACCATATATTTT. Its translation: CASSFPRQLKSSGNTIYF.

In its sample, this clone was seen a few times. The chain has TRBV5-1 and TRBJ2-2; TRBD2 agrees at 7 bases. Per the germline V gene, CDR1 is SGHRS and CDR2 is YFSETQ. Trimming took 4 bases from V and 5 from J; bases not matched to a gene: 8. This CDR3 is 15 amino acids long. The CDR3 protein is CASSATGGTTGELFF. CDR3 coding DNA: TGCGCCAGCAGCGCTACGGGGGGAACGACCGGGGAGCTGTTTTTT.

Concerning this clone: A junction end diverges from the germline sequence, so it may reflect a read error. The genes are TRBV5-4 and TRBJ2-2; D gene ambiguous. The CDR3 is 15 amino acids. The germline CDR1 and CDR2 sequences are SGHNT and YYREEE (reference sequence). In DNA, the CDR3 is TGTGCCAGCAGCTTGAGGCAGGTGAACCCCGGGGAGCTGTTTTTT. Protein product: CASSLRQVNPGELFF.

This clone was seen more than once but under ten times. The chain recombines TRBV7-9 with TRBJ2-7; D gene ambiguous. Germline V gene lookup returns CDR1 SEHNR and CDR2 FQNEAQ (reference sequence). The CDR3 is made up of 11 amino acids. V dropped 2 bases and J dropped 6 bases, with 5 bases sitting between them. The CDR3 loop is CASSLLAEQYF. The CDR3 DNA follows: TGTGCCAGCAGCTTATTAGCCGAGCAGTACTTC.

This clone appeared many times. J is TRBJ2-7 and V is TRBV19; possibly TRBD1 for D (6 bases). The CDR3 length is 13 residues. The germline CDR1 and CDR2 sequences are LNHDA and SQIVND (reference sequence). Trimming pared 8 bases from V and 9 bases from J, leaving 20 bases between. DNA for the CDR3: TGTGCCAGTGGTTTGGGGGCCCTTAATGTGCAGTACTTC. Amino acids: CASGLGALNVQYF.

A note on this clone: Additional DNA sequences in this sample encode the identical CDR3. This chain joins TRBV5-1 and TRBJ2-1, with D maybe TRBD2 (6 bases). Trimming removed 4 bases from V and 7 bases from J, with 12 bases in between. Germline CDR1 reads SGHRS; CDR2 reads YFSETQ. The CDR3 loop spans 13 amino acids. The CDR3 bases are TGCGCCAGCAGCCCAGATCGGGGGAATGAGCAGTTCTTC. This gives the protein CASSPDRGNEQFF.

This clone has a count of ten or more. The rearrangement links TRBV3-1 (or the pseudogene TRBV3-2) to TRBJ2-7; maybe TRBD2 (6 bases). Germline-derived CDR1 and CDR2 are LGHDT and YNNKEL (reference sequence). The V end was cut by 5 bases, the J end by 0 bases, with 11 bases between. The length of the CDR3 is 14 residues. CDR3 nucleotides: TGTGCCAGCAGCGATACCGGGGGCTCCTACGAGCAGTACTTC. Translated: CASSDTGGSYEQYF.

CDR3 bases: TGCGCCAGCAGCCCCCTCAGGGTCTCGCTCTACGAGCAGTACTTC. This gives the protein CASSPLRVSLYEQYF. The chain combines TRBV4-3 with TRBJ2-7; perhaps TRBD1 as D (5 bases). This CDR3 is 15 amino acids long. Between the trimmed V and J ends, which lost 4 bases and 3 bases, there was a span of 16 bases. CDR1 and CDR2 from the germline V gene are LGHNA and YSLEER.

This rearrangement joins TRBV5-1 to TRBJ2-5; D is possibly TRBD1 (5 bases). The CDR3 covers 15 residues. V gave up 0 bases and J gave up 1 base, with 10 bases separating them. The germline V gene encodes CDR1 SGHRS and CDR2 YFSETQ. The CDR3 bases are TGCGCCAGCAGCTTGGGCTACAGGACCCAAGAGACCCAGTACTTC. It encodes CASSLGYRTQETQYF.

This clone is a singleton in its sample. This rearrangement joins TRBV6-5 to TRBJ1-5; D gene unclear. The CDR3 totals 15 residues. V was cut by 4 bases and J by 2 bases, with 12 bases left in between. Germline V lookup: CDR1 MNHEY, CDR2 SVGAGI. CDR3 residues: CASSSTQSGNQPQHF. CDR3 DNA sequence: TGTGCCAGCAGTTCCACACAGTCGGGCAATCAGCCCCAGCATTTT.